This T cell receptor (beta chain) was documented in a study of CD4+ T cells in melanoma. Study findings and constraints: Diverse differentiation states were reported for melanoma neoantigen-specific CD4+ T cells. A reported correlation linked neoantigen-specific CD4+ T cells to CD8+, macrophage and B cell function.

On this clone itself: Its antigen is unknown.

CDR3 size: 15 residues. Germline V gene data show CDR1 as SGHTA and CDR2 as FQGNSA. The V end was cut by 2 bases, the J end by 0 bases, with 11 bases between. TCRdb keeps only in-frame clones here, not all; method: immunoSEQ multiplex PCR. Altogether tens of thousands of clones are present, around 78% being singletons, with the ten largest covering approximately 9.9%. The V and J genes are TRBV7-2 and TRBJ2-7, with D hard to call. The sequence came from a human donor with melanoma. The DNA of the CDR3 is TGTGCCAGCAGCTTACTACCAGGTGGCTCCTACGAGCAGTACTTC. Its translation: CASSLLPGGSYEQYF.